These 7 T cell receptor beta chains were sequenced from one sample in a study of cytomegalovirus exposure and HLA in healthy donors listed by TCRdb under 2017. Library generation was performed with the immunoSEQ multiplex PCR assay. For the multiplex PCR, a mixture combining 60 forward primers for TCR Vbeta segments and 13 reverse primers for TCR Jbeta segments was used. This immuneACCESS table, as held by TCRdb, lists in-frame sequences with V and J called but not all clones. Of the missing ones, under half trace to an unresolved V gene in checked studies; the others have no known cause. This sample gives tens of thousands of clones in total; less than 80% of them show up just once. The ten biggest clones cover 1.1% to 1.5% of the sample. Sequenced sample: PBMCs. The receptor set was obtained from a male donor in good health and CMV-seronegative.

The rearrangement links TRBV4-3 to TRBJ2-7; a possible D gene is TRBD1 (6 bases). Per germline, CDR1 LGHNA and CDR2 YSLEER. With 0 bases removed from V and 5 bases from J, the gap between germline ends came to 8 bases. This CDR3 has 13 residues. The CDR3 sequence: CASSQDYRDEQYF. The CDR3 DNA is TGCGCCAGCAGCCAAGACTACAGGGACGAGCAGTACTTC.

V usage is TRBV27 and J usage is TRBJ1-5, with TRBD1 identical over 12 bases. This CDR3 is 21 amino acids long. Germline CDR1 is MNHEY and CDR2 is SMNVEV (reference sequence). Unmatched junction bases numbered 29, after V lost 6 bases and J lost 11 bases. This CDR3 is CASRGRIPGQGAQMGFWAQHF. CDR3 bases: TGTGCCAGCAGAGGACGGATACCGGGACAGGGGGCGCAAATGGGGTTCTGGGCCCAGCATTTT.

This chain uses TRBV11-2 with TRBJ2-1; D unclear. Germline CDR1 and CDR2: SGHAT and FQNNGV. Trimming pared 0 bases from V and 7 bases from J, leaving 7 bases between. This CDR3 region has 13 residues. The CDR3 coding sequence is TGTGCCAGCAGCTTAGACCCCCAGAATGAGCAGTTCTTC. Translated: CASSLDPQNEQFF.

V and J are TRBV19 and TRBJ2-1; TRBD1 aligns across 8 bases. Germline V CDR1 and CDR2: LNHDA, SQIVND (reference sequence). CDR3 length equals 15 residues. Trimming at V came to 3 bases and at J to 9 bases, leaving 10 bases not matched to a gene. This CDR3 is CASSITRQGAPEQFF. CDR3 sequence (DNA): TGTGCCAGTAGTATTACTCGGCAGGGGGCGCCTGAGCAGTTCTTC.

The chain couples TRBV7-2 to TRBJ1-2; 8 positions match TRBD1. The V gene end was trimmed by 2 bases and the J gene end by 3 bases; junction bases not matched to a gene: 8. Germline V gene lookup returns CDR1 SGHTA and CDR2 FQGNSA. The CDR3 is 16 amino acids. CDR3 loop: CASSLLMQGADYGYTF. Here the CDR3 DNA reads TGTGCCAGCAGCTTACTGATGCAGGGGGCGGACTATGGCTACACCTTC.

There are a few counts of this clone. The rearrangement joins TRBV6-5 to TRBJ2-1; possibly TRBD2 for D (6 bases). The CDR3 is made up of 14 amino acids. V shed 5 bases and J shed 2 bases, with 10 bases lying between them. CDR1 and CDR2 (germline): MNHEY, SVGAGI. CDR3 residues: CASSMGGAYNEQFF. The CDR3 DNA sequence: TGTGCCAGCAGTATGGGGGGTGCCTACAATGAGCAGTTCTTC.

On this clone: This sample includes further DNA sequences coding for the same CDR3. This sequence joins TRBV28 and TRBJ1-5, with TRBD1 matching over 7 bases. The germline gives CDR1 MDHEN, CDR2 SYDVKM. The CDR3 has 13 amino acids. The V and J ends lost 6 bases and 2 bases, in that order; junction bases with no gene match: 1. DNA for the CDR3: TGTGCCAGCAGAACAGGGGGCAATCAGCCCCAGCATTTT. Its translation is CASRTGGNQPQHF.